This TCR beta chain was observed in a study of blood T cell repertoires in COVID-19. Study background: Collection of acute and convalescent COVID-19 samples took place in the United States, Italy and Spain.

The germline V gene has CDR1 SNHLY and CDR2 FYNNEI. The CDR3 totals 17 residues. The trim removed 8 bases at V and 0 bases at J, leaving 7 bases unmatched. Original handling: Amplification of reference gene primers provided the estimated nucleated cell counts. Profiling relied on immunoSEQ multiplex PCR, and the TCRdb table lists in-frame clones only, not all of them. D and trimming were read from the DNA, whereas the V and J calls and clone size are those reported in that table. This table has hundreds of thousands of clones, almost 85% appearing once. The chain uses TRBV2 and TRBJ2-2; 12 nucleotides agree with TRBD2. The source material was peripheral blood. The TCR originated in a human donor in a cohort sampled during active COVID-19. CDR3 in amino acids: CASEELAGGPNTGELFF. The DNA of the CDR3 is TGTGCCAGCGAGGAACTAGCGGGGGGCCCGAACACCGGGGAGCTGTTTTTT.